Listed below are T cell receptor beta chains from one sample, sequenced in a study of siplizumab effects on memory and regulatory T cells. Clones were read by immunoSEQ multiplex PCR, and TCRdb kept only the in-frame ones, dropping some. The sample yields about 100,000 clones, 94% seen once. Material: non-Treg CD4+ T cells sorted from blood. The receptors here all came from a human donor in good health. Each CDR3 is given with its conserved first and last residue. D genes are given only for firm matches.

d_gene: -
j_gene: TRBJ1-2
v_gene: TRBV6-5
CDR3aa: CASRLPGDGYTF

d_gene: -
j_gene: TRBJ2-6
v_gene: TRBV7-3
CDR3aa: CASSRNRASGANVLTF

d_gene: TRBD1
j_gene: TRBJ1-6
v_gene: TRBV6-4
CDR3aa: CASSRDRANSPLHF

d_gene: TRBD1
j_gene: TRBJ1-1
v_gene: TRBV15
CDR3aa: CATSRGAKQGKAEAFF

d_gene: -
j_gene: TRBJ2-1
v_gene: TRBV18
CDR3aa: CASSPQPDSEVNEQFF

d_gene: -
j_gene: TRBJ1-4
v_gene: TRBV5-8
CDR3aa: CASSRGGGATWRKLFF

d_gene: -
j_gene: TRBJ1-1
v_gene: TRBV6-6
CDR3aa: CASRGDRNTEAFF

d_gene: -
j_gene: TRBJ2-7
v_gene: TRBV15
CDR3aa: CATRPGDFGHEQYF

d_gene: -
j_gene: TRBJ2-7
v_gene: TRBV28
CDR3aa: CASSSRRSSYEQYF

d_gene: -
j_gene: TRBJ2-3
v_gene: TRBV10-1
CDR3aa: CASSESAGYTDTQYF

d_gene: TRBD1
j_gene: TRBJ1-1
v_gene: TRBV29-1
CDR3aa: CSVGDSWFSEAFF

d_gene: -
j_gene: TRBJ1-4
v_gene: TRBV14
CDR3aa: CASSRPTGKTNEKLFF

d_gene: -
j_gene: TRBJ1-5
v_gene: TRBV5-1
CDR3aa: CASSLGRNQPQHF

d_gene: -
j_gene: TRBJ1-2
v_gene: TRBV6-4
CDR3aa: CASRPSDSGGYTF

d_gene: -
j_gene: TRBJ1-4
v_gene: TRBV25-1
CDR3aa: CASSELSGYNEKLFF

d_gene: -
j_gene: TRBJ1-4
v_gene: TRBV2
CDR3aa: CASTYTTSGGEKLFF

d_gene: TRBD1
j_gene: TRBJ1-2
v_gene: TRBV7-3
CDR3aa: CASSPGGSYGYTF

d_gene: -
j_gene: TRBJ2-4
v_gene: TRBV18
CDR3aa: CASSPPIGGLKNIQYF

d_gene: TRBD2
j_gene: TRBJ2-3
v_gene: TRBV7-2
CDR3aa: CASSNSGRGSDTQYF

d_gene: TRBD2
j_gene: TRBJ2-7
v_gene: TRBV6-1
CDR3aa: CASSEASGTSGDEQYF

d_gene: -
j_gene: TRBJ2-7
v_gene: TRBV6-5
CDR3aa: CASSYLLGGYAYEQYF

d_gene: -
j_gene: TRBJ2-7
v_gene: TRBV23-1
CDR3aa: CASSQSWLERGEQYF

d_gene: -
j_gene: TRBJ2-5
v_gene: TRBV7-6
CDR3aa: CASSLLTETQYF

d_gene: -
j_gene: TRBJ1-4
v_gene: TRBV10-2
CDR3aa: CASSESRKLFF

d_gene: TRBD1
j_gene: TRBJ2-7
v_gene: TRBV7-9
CDR3aa: CASSSRGLGQYF

d_gene: -
j_gene: TRBJ2-5
v_gene: TRBV19
CDR3aa: CASSIGAARQETQYF

d_gene: TRBD2
j_gene: TRBJ2-1
v_gene: TRBV6-1
CDR3aa: CASSEGGGQFF

d_gene: TRBD1
j_gene: TRBJ1-4
v_gene: TRBV6-1
CDR3aa: CASRKGAQDEKLFF